These T cell receptor beta chains were read from a single sample in a study of cytomegalovirus exposure and HLA in healthy donors. The table came from immunoSEQ multiplex PCR; TCRdb's copy has only in-frame clones and leaves some out. The sample has more than 100,000 clones; about 77% are singletons. The specimen sequenced was PBMCs. The receptors shown here come from a woman aged 18-35 years in good health and CMV-seropositive. CDR3s include the opening cysteine and the closing phenylalanine or tryptophan. A D gene is named only where the DNA matches it firmly.

v_call	d_call	j_call	cdr3_aa
TRBV5-1	.	TRBJ2-5	CASSLVGTPSETQYF
TRBV27	TRBD2	TRBJ2-1	CASSFTSGPRVGNNEQFF
TRBV19	TRBD1	TRBJ1-2	CASSIRQGVGYTF
TRBV4-3	.	TRBJ1-6	CASSQMQGARNSPLHF
TRBV7-8	TRBD2	TRBJ2-3	CASSLTSGRALQYF
TRBV6-4	TRBD2	TRBJ2-3	CASSRLAGTTDTQYF
TRBV28	TRBD1	TRBJ1-6	CARRDRDRGRRGYNSPLHF
TRBV19	.	TRBJ1-5	CASEGERDQPQHF
TRBV4-1	TRBD2	TRBJ2-3	CASRDQGLAGGADTQYF
TRBV5-6	.	TRBJ1-2	CASSTVQGYGYTF
TRBV28	TRBD2	TRBJ2-1	CASSSTSGRAIEQFF